This T cell receptor beta chain was documented in a study of T cells in Graves' hyperthyroidism and ophthalmopathy. Study outcomes and limitations: Stable hyperthyroidism was told apart from ophthalmopathy by a model built on 13 V-J features.

Uncontrolled infection, other autoimmune disease, pregnancy or lactation excluded patients. In germline, CDR1 is MNHEY, CDR2 SMNVEV (reference sequence). The CDR3 is 15 residues long. V was cut by 2 bases and J by 5 bases, with 15 bases left in between. In this sample, this clonotype turned up many times. Its cognate antigen is unknown. Using RNA transcripts as the source, TCR beta CDR3 regions were amplified. TCR CDR3 underwent first-round RT-PCR with the HTBI primer set. TCRdb itself ran the multiplex PCR reads through MiXCR, one entry per CDR3 protein. The sample contains some 720,000 distinct CDR3 sequences, 15% to 20% of which appear only once.

This receptor was identified in a man between 18 and 29 years old with Graves' hyperthyroidism. This rearrangement joins TRBV27 to TRBJ1-1; possibly TRBD1 for D (6 bases). The specimen was blood. CDR3 DNA sequence: TGTGCCAGCAGTTTAACCTCGGGGGCAGGGACTGAAGCTTTCTTT. It translates to CASSLTSGAGTEAFF.